This TCR beta chain was sequenced for a study of OX40 agonist ivuxolimab in advanced cancers. Study-level information: Ivuxolimab was delivered to patients intravenously every 2 weeks at doses spanning 0.01 to 10 mg/kg. People who had prior anti-PD-1, anti-PD-L1 or anti-CTLA-4 therapy could take part, and 40% had some. Dose-escalation patients had hepatocellular carcinoma, melanoma, renal cell or head and neck cancer.

Trimming cost V 4 bases and J 0 bases, with 19 bases left between them. This CDR3 is built from 18 residues. Germline V CDR1 and CDR2: MDHEN, SYDVKM. Method: immunoSEQ multiplex PCR; TCRdb's copy keeps in-frame clones and lacks some. Altogether 75,000 to 100,000 clones are present, under 90% being singletons, with the ten largest covering about 5.5%. Remarks on this clone: The antigen is undetermined.

Whole-study results and caveats: Antigen targets of the expanded peripheral T cells went undetermined.

The chain has TRBV28 and TRBJ1-5; D unclear. The sample was CD4+ or CD8+ T cells sorted from blood, taken in a trial of the OX40 agonist ivuxolimab. This TCR was sampled from an adult with an advanced solid tumor such as melanoma, head and neck, liver or kidney cancer. The CDR3 DNA reads as TGTGCCAGCAGTTGGAATCGTTGGGTGACACCTAGCAATCAGCCCCAGCATTTT. Translating it yields CASSWNRWVTPSNQPQHF. The full variable domain, with the rest looked up from reference TRBV28 and TRBJ1-5, is DVKVTQSSRYLVKRTGEKVFLECVQDMDHENMFWYRQDPGLGLRLIYFSYDVKMKEKGDIPEGYSVSREKKERFSLILESASTNQTSMYLCASSWNRWVTPSNQPQHFGDGTRLSIL.